Presented here are 8 T cell receptor beta chains from one specimen sequenced in a study of T cell clonality in common variable immunodeficiency. Only in-frame clones appear in the TCRdb table, and some are missing; sequencing was by immunoSEQ multiplex PCR. The record shows tens of thousands of clones for this sample, with no singletons present. The sample taken for sequencing was peripheral blood mononuclear cells. Receptors were obtained from a person aged 18 to 70 in good health.

This clone was picked up many times. CDR3 bases read: TGTGCCAGCAGCTTAGACGACAGGGGGCCTGAAAAA. It codes for CASSLDDRGPEK. The full CDR3 protein reads CASSLDDRGPEKLFF. The gene calls are TRBV7-9 and TRBJ1-4, with 10 bases identical to TRBD1. Sequencing ends 3 residues short of the CDR3 end; the germline J gene provides the rest. CDR3 length equals 15 residues. Losses at the gene ends were 1 base for V and 7 bases for J; bases not matched to a gene: 3. Germline V gene lookup returns CDR1 SEHNR and CDR2 FQNEAQ (reference sequence).

This clone was counted at least ten times. The read terminates 3 residues before the CDR3 end, so the remaining end is supplied by the germline J gene. The chain links TRBV10-3 to TRBJ2-7; 9 nucleotides line up with TRBD2. CDR3 size: 13 residues. V shed 8 bases and J 3 bases; nucleotides not matched to a gene: 5. Per germline, CDR1 ENHRY and CDR2 SYGVKD. CDR3 protein: CAIGGAGGYEQYF. The DNA read from the CDR3 is TGTGCCATCGGAGGAGCGGGGGGCTACGAG.

This clone came up many times. The read falls 3 residues short of the CDR3 end, and the missing part is taken from the germline J gene. This rearrangement joins TRBV10-3 to TRBJ1-2; 7 positions match TRBD1. CDR1 is ENHRY and CDR2 is SYGVKD in the germline V gene. The CDR3 length is 13 residues. CDR3 sequence: CAISQQGRGSYTF. The part of the CDR3 DNA that was read is TGTGCCATCAGCCAACAGGGGAGGGGCAGC.

In its sample, this clone was seen many times. The CDR3 extends 3 residues past the end of the read, so its final part is completed from the germline J gene. The V call is TRBV7-2, the J call TRBJ1-1, with TRBD1 identical over 8 bases. J was trimmed by 1 base and V by 5 bases; bases with no gene match: 3. Germline-derived CDR1 and CDR2 are SGHTA and FQGNSA. The CDR3 has 14 residues. The CDR3: CASSLDRGNTEAFF. The covered CDR3 bases are TGTGCCAGCAGCCTAGACAGGGGGAACACTGAA. Drawing the rest from reference TRBV7-2 and TRBJ1-1, the complete variable domain is GAGVSQSPSNKVTEKGKDVELRCDPISGHTALYWYRQSLGQGLEFLIYFQGNSAPDKSGLPSDRFSAERTGGSVSTLTIQRTQQEDSAVYLCASSLDRGNTEAFFGQGTRLTVV.

The table lists this clone with many counts. The sequenced fragment ends 3 residues before the CDR3 boundary, so the rest is inferred from the germline J gene. The chain carries TRBV6-4 and TRBJ2-2; no clear D. Trimming left V 0 bases short and J 4 bases short, with 6 bases between. The CDR3 has 14 amino acids. Germline V CDR1 and CDR2: MRHNA, SNTAGT. The DNA read from the CDR3 is TGTGCCAGCAGTGACTCGCCAGGCACCGGGGAG. Amino acid sequence: CASSDSPGTGE. The entire CDR3 is CASSDSPGTGELFF.

This clone was seen ten or more times. The CDR3 goes on 3 residues after the read ends, and that part is filled in from the germline J gene. The chain links TRBV7-9 to TRBJ2-3; 8 nucleotides line up with TRBD1. The germline V gene has CDR1 SEHNR and CDR2 FQNEAQ (reference sequence). The J segment lost 1 base and the V segment lost 5 bases, leaving 2 bases of the junction unmatched. CDR3 length: 14 residues. CDR3 amino acids: CASSKTGGTDTQYF. The sequenced CDR3 bases are TGTGCCAGCAGCAAGACAGGGGGCACAGATACG.

This clone showed up many times. The missing CDR3 end, 3 residues past where the read stops, is filled in from the germline J gene. The rearrangement uses TRBV30 and TRBJ1-3, with 7 positions matching TRBD1. Germline values: CDR1 GTSNPN, CDR2 SVGIG (reference sequence). J gave up 0 bases and V 4 bases, and 12 bases lay outside the gene matches. This CDR3 is built from 17 residues. CDR3 bases read: TGTGCCTGGACCGACAGGGCCCCTATCCTCTCTGGAAACACC. Its protein product is CAWTDRAPILSGNT. The entire CDR3 is CAWTDRAPILSGNTIYF.

This clone was counted at least ten times. The observed sequence ends 3 residues before the CDR3 terminus, with the missing tail filled in from the germline J gene. J is TRBJ2-5 and V is TRBV20-1; possible D gene TRBD1, 7 bases. V lost 6 bases and J 4 bases, leaving 24 bases between the germline ends. The CDR3 is 16 amino acids. Germline-derived CDR1 and CDR2 are DFQATT and SNEGSKA (reference sequence). CDR3 DNA, as far as it was read: TGCAGTGCCGTTATCTCGGGGGCAGGGGGTAGAGAGACC. Its protein product is CSAVISGAGGRET. The whole CDR3 protein is CSAVISGAGGRETQYF.